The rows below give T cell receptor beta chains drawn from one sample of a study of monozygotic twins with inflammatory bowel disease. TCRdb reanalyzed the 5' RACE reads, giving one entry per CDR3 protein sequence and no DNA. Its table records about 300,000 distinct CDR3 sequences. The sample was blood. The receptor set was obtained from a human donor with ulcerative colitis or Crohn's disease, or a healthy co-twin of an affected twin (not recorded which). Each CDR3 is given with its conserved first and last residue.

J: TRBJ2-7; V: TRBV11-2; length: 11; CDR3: CASTPSHEQYF
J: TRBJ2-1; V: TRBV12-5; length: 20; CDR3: CASGLVQPGLAGGPNNEQFF
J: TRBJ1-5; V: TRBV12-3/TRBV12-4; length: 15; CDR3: CASSLIAGYNQPQHF
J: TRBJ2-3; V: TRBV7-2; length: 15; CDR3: CASSLGGGGTDTQYF
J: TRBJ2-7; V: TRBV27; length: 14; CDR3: CASSPPTGDYEQYF
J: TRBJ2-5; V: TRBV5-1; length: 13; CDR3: CASSQGAKETQYF
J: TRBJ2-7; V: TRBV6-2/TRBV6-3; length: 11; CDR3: CASKTAKIQYF
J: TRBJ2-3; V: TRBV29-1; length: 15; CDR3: CSVDIPGPRSDTQYF
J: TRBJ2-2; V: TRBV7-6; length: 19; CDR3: CASSSRLAGGPILSGELFF
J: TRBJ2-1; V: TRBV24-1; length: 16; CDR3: CATSEPGLAGHNEQFF
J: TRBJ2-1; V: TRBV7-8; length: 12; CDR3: CASSLNLNEQFF
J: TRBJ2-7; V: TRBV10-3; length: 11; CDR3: CAIKGAYEQYF
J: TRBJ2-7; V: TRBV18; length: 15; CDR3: CASSLMGTTSYEQYF
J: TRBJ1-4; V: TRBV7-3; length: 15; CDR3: CASSSQGETNEKLFF
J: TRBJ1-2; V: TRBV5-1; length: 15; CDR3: CASSLTTRGSYGYTF
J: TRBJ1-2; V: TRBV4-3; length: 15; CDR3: CASSQVSTGVGGYTF
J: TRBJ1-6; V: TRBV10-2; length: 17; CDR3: CASSPSFGRSPRSPLHF
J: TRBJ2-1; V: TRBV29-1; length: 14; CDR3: CSVWDRALYNEQFF
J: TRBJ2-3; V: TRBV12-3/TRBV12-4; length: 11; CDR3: CASSPKDTQYF
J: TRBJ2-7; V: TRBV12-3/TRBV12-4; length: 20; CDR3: CASSYRPRTSGGEPPYEQYF
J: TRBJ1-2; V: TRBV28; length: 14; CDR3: CASSSRTANHGYTF
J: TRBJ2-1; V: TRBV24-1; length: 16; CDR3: CATSDVGSSGVREQFF
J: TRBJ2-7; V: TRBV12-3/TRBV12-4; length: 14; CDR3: CASSRHRETYEQYF
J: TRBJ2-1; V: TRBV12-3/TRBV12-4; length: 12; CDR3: CASRHRHNEQFF
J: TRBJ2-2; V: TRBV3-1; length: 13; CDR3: CASSLKLRSELFF
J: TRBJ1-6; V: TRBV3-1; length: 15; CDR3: CASQTGTGGNSPLHF
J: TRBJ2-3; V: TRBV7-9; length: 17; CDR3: CASSRTSGMFSTDTQYF
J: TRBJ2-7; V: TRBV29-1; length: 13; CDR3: CSAADRSSYEQYF
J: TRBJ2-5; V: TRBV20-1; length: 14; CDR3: CSASPTLAEETQYF
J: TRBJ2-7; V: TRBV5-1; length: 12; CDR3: CASSLDRDQKYF
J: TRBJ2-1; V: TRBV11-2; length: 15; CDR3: CASSPGPGGGYEQFF
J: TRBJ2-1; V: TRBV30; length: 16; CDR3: CAWCQKAIAGDNEQFF
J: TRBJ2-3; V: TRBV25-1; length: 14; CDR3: CASSEVGPKDTQYF
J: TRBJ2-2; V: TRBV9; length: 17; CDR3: CANSPSGGRINTGELFF
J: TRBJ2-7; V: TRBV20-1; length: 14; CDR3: CSARGFDSSYEQYF
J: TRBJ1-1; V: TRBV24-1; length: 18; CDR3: CATSDGSRTASMNTEAFF
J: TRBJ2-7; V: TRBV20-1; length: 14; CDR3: CSARVGPRQGPQYF
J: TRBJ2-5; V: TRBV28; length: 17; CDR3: CASSSNNRQGAKETQYF
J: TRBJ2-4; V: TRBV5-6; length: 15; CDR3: CASSSPGTKVDIQYF